This TCR beta chain stems from a study of CD8+CD57+ T cells in acquired aplastic anemia. For the study at large: On average, sorted CD4+ and CD8+ cells gave 3 to 4 ug of DNA.

Investigators profiled TCR beta VDJ and CDR3 from genomic DNA template. Each CDR3 protein gets one entry after TCRdb re-called the reads with MiXCR. Of 200,000 to 250,000 distinct CDR3 sequences in the sample, approximately 60% are singletons; the top ten hold approximately 30%. Per germline, CDR1 LNHDA and CDR2 SQIVND (reference sequence). V lost 3 bases and J 1 base, leaving 12 bases between the germline ends. The length of the CDR3 is 15 residues. The TCR comes from a human donor in good health. The chain uses TRBV19 and TRBJ1-1; possible D gene TRBD1, 6 bases. Sequencing was performed on sorted CD4+, CD8+, or CD8+CD57+ T cells (not recorded which) from PBMCs. CDR3 DNA: TGTGCCAGTAGTATTCGACAGGCGGCGAACACTGAAGCTTTCTTT. This encodes CASSIRQAANTEAFF.